This T cell receptor (beta chain) derives from a study of blood T cell repertoires in COVID-19 (dated by TCRdb to the early 2020s). Background on the whole study: Samples covering the acute and convalescent phases of COVID-19 were provided by collaborators in the United States, Italy and Spain. The prospective study material was composed of cDNA or gDNA derived from T cells, B-cell-depleted T cells, or PBMCs. The dataset comprised deeply sampled blood TCRbeta repertoires from subjects exposed to, actively infected with, or recovered from COVID-19. A de-identified subject ID, COVID-19 status, age in years and sex were almost always included in the sample metadata. Samples came from the ongoing ImmuneRACE study (first 160 participants) plus 1,254 subjects from 6 global collaborators. Where HLA class I and class II types were available, the types were taken from metadata supplied by the sample provider, not from assay-based typing. A freely available public database, intended as a resource for researchers studying the immune response to SARS-CoV-2, is where the repertoires were released. Overall study results and their limits: Clinical and demographic metadata were provided uncurated, with the amount varying by source and participant.

CDR1 SGHTS and CDR2 YDEGEE were looked up in the germline V gene. V has 1 base trimmed and J has 4 bases trimmed; junction bases matching no gene number 1. The CDR3 starts with the cysteine, ends with the phenylalanine, and has 14 residues. The retained sequence is limited to the CDR3, 42 bases, with the frame set at the first base. TCRbeta CDR3 regions were amplified from genomic DNA by means of the immunoSEQ Assay, a bias-controlled multiplex PCR. For the original study's pipeline: The number of nucleated cells in each sample was estimated from the amplification of reference gene primers within the assay. To quantify the absolute abundance of each unique TCRbeta CDR3 rearrangement, sequence reads were collapsed and filtered. For each sample, productive Simpson clonality was calculated as the square root of Simpson's diversity index over productive rearrangements. This is the immuneACCESS table as TCRdb keeps it, with only in-frame sequences that have V and J called. A part of the clones is gone; compared with another copy, unresolved V genes explain less than half, and the rest is unexplained. For V, J and clone size, that table is used; D and trimming come from the DNA. Within this sample are 110,000 to 150,000 clones, with roughly 78% of them counted one time only. 5% to 6.5% of the sample lies in the top ten.

Participants in the prospective study were aged roughly 18 to 95 years, lived in some 24 United States geographic areas, and enrolled through a virtual design. To assign participants to cohorts, the prospective study relied on clinical history that participants themselves reported in a screening survey and a study questionnaire. For ImmuneRACE Cohort 3, a participant was defined as recovered based on two consecutive negative NP/OP PCR tests, clearance by a healthcare professional, or resolution of symptoms. In the prospective study, mobile phlebotomists collected whole blood, serum and a nasopharyngeal or oropharyngeal swab from each participant. Prospective study participants could optionally give additional blood draws and questionnaires over an approximately 2-month period. Prospective study blood samples were shipped either frozen or at room temperature before DNA extraction. This clone showed up just a few times. It has no known antigen specificity. The input lacks base qualities; no much larger clone sits a single base away.

This chain joins TRBV5-8 to TRBJ2-2; TRBD1 fits 7 bases in the junction. Source material: PBMCs or T cells enriched from blood (not recorded which). The sequence was collected from a woman aged 45-65 years who had recovered from COVID-19. The DNA is TGTGCCAGCAGCTTGACAGGGGTCACCGGGGAGCTGTTTTTT. This yields the protein CASSLTGVTGELFF.